This TCR beta chain was recorded in a study of shared clonotypes between healthy human individuals. Whole-study context: A couple of women and a few men aged 18 to 49 served as donors. Whole-study findings and limits: Larger estimated richness was generally recorded for naive subsets relative to memory subsets.

The V and J ends lost 2 bases and 0 bases, in that order; junction bases with no gene match: 0. Per the germline V gene, CDR1 is MNHEY and CDR2 is SVGAGI. The CDR3 has 15 amino acids. Naive CD8 isolation took CD45RO-negative cells positively selected for CCR7 and excluded terminally differentiated effector memory CD45RA+ cells. In the case of this clone: What it recognizes is unknown. This same CDR3 is encoded by further DNA sequences in the sample.

TCRdb's table, derived via immunoSEQ multiplex PCR, lists solely in-frame clones and lacks some. The sample shows hundreds of thousands of clones, about 96% of them seen only once. The clonotype was recovered from a woman aged 25 to 39 in good health. Sample: naive CD8+ T cells sorted from blood. This sequence joins TRBV6-5 and TRBJ2-1, with 8 bases lining up with TRBD2. As DNA, the CDR3 is TGTGCCAGCAGTTACGGGACTAGCTCCTACAATGAGCAGTTCTTC. This gives the protein CASSYGTSSYNEQFF.